This is a list of T cell receptor beta chains from one sample in a study of CD8 T cells in Susac syndrome. TCRdb re-analysed the immunoSEQ multiplex PCR reads in MiXCR, keeping a single row per CDR3 protein. Of about 150,000 distinct CDR3 sequences in the sample, around 95% were seen once. Specimen: CD8+ T cells from PBMCs. All receptors come from a human donor with multiple sclerosis. CDR3s include the opening cysteine and the closing phenylalanine or tryptophan.

TRBJ1-1 | TRBV20-1 | CSAPRPRTDPHIMNTEAFF
TRBJ1-6 | TRBV9 | CASSVEGSPLHF
TRBJ2-4 | TRBV5-1 | CASSLELTGTNLAKNIQYF
TRBJ2-2 | TRBV4-1 | CASSQAGTGRGELFF
TRBJ2-7 | TRBV2 | CASSGTPSYEQYF
TRBJ2-2 | TRBV24-1 | CATSDGRNTGELFF
TRBJ2-1 | TRBV7-9 | CASRARGADNEQFF
TRBJ2-7 | TRBV11-2 | CASSLSTRNLPYEQYF
TRBJ1-2 | TRBV9 | CASSVDGTEYGYTF
TRBJ1-1 | TRBV18 | CASSPNRGLTNTEAFF
TRBJ2-1 | TRBV3-1 | CASSQDKTGWKNNEQFF
TRBJ2-4 | TRBV28 | CASTRRGGLAKNIQYF
TRBJ1-2 | TRBV27 | CASSWSSGTGRGYTF
TRBJ1-6 | TRBV9 | CASSVAGGANSPLHF
TRBJ1-2 | TRBV30 | CAWNHLGVDYGYTF
TRBJ2-7 | TRBV6-2/TRBV6-3 | CASGKDRAPYYEQYF
TRBJ1-1 | TRBV29-1 | CSVLDRESWADTEAFF
TRBJ1-1 | TRBV20-1 | CSARRSIDRNTEAFF
TRBJ2-7 | TRBV29-1 | CSVPGQGAREQYF
TRBJ1-1 | TRBV6-2/TRBV6-3 | CASLEGQGEAFF
TRBJ1-1 | TRBV30 | CAWSVGQITEAFF
TRBJ1-5 | TRBV28 | CASSSADRVFNQPQHF
TRBJ2-7 | TRBV12-3/TRBV12-4 | CASSFSRDHSYEQYF
TRBJ2-3 | TRBV6-1 | CASSVPRSTDTQYF
TRBJ2-1 | TRBV4-2 | CASSQDFEVNEQFF
TRBJ1-1 | TRBV28 | CASSLWRRGTEAFF
TRBJ1-6 | TRBV13 | CASSLDGGSPLHF
TRBJ2-7 | TRBV20-1 | CSARVITGTSGDEQYF
TRBJ2-5 | TRBV20-1 | CSARERTAARSTQYF
TRBJ2-1 | TRBV29-1 | CSVEERATDSSSYNEQFF
TRBJ2-2 | TRBV9 | CASSVEPTGELFF
TRBJ2-5 | TRBV7-9 | CASSLRDRGYQETQYF
TRBJ1-1 | TRBV2 | CASRAGRENTEAFF
TRBJ1-5 | TRBV28 | CASSLTSRNQPQHF
TRBJ2-5 | TRBV28 | CASSFSQTQYF
TRBJ2-7 | TRBV11-1 | CASRGQGESYEQYF
TRBJ1-1 | TRBV5-1 | CASSRGVTGLNTEAFF
TRBJ1-3 | TRBV2 | CASSEGWSGNTIYF
TRBJ1-2 | TRBV5-4 | CASSPFRGGNGYTF
TRBJ1-1 | TRBV13 | CASSPRDSGNTEAFF
TRBJ2-7 | TRBV7-9 | CASRTPTGYEQYF
TRBJ2-7 | TRBV9 | CASSADRGPSYEQYF
TRBJ2-7 | TRBV20-1 | CSARDQTGAREQYF